The 13 T cell receptor beta chains in this list originate from one sample, sequenced in a study of blood T cell repertoires in COVID-19. This table comes from immunoSEQ multiplex PCR, and its TCRdb copy is limited to in-frame clones, with some not included. Of some 120,000 clones listed, 79% are singletons. The specimen sequenced was peripheral blood. The receptors here all came from a man aged 35-49 years with active or convalescent COVID-19.

V and J are TRBV6-2 or TRBV6-3 and TRBJ2-3; 10 bases align to TRBD1. The CDR3 contains 15 residues. Germline CDR1 is MNHEY and CDR2 is SVGEGT. Unmatched junction bases numbered 2, after V lost 4 bases and J lost 1 base. CDR3 in amino acids: CASSSGTGGTDTQYF. The CDR3 DNA is TGTGCCAGCAGTTCCGGGACAGGGGGCACAGATACGCAGTATTTT.

This chain links TRBV5-6 with TRBJ1-6; 7 bases match TRBD1. The CDR3 runs to 16 residues. Unmatched junction bases numbered 9, after V lost 1 base and J lost 8 bases. The V gene's germline CDR1 is SGHDT and CDR2 YYEEEE. CDR3: CASSLLLATGYSPLHF. The DNA for the CDR3 is TGTGCCAGCAGCTTGTTGTTGGCGACAGGGTATTCACCCCTCCACTTT.

This clone appeared a few times. The genes are TRBV3-1 (or the pseudogene TRBV3-2) and TRBJ1-2; maybe TRBD1 (6 bases). The ends were cut back, 3 bases at V and 0 bases at J, with 14 bases in the middle. Germline V gene sequence: CDR1 LGHDT, CDR2 YNNKEL (reference sequence). The CDR3 extends over 16 amino acids. CDR3 region: CASSHEAEGANYGYTF. The CDR3 coding sequence is TGTGCCAGCAGCCATGAGGCTGAGGGGGCTAACTATGGCTACACCTTC.

This chain uses TRBV7-2 with TRBJ2-1, with D maybe TRBD2 (5 bases). The CDR3 loop spans 16 amino acids. The V end was cut by 2 bases, the J end by 1 base, with 12 bases between. Germline V lookup: CDR1 SGHTA, CDR2 FQGNSA. CDR3 residues: CASSLISGISYNEQFF. In DNA, the CDR3 is TGTGCCAGCAGCTTAATATCGGGGATATCCTACAATGAGCAGTTCTTC.

This clone was seen a few times. V gene TRBV4-3 combines with J gene TRBJ1-2, with 7 bases lining up with TRBD1. CDR1 is LGHNA and CDR2 is YSLEER in the germline V gene. The CDR3 is 15 amino acids. With V trimmed by 1 base and J by 4 bases, 6 bases remained unmatched. For the CDR3, the DNA is TGCGCCAGCAGCCAAGGACAGGGCGTGGGCTATGGCTACACCTTC. This sequence encodes CASSQGQGVGYGYTF.

The V and J genes are TRBV15 and TRBJ2-3, with D possibly being TRBD2 (5 bases). CDR3 size: 13 residues. CDR1 LNHNV and CDR2 YYDKDF come from the germline V gene (reference sequence). V gave up 4 bases and J gave up 10 bases, with 15 bases separating them. As DNA, the CDR3 is TGTGCCACCAGCATGCGGGCCCTCAGAGCGCAGTATTTT. Encoded protein: CATSMRALRAQYF.

The rearrangement joins TRBV3-1 (or the pseudogene TRBV3-2) to TRBJ2-7, with 7 nucleotides matching TRBD1. The length of the CDR3 is 14 residues. The germline CDR1 and CDR2 sequences are LGHDT and YNNKEL (reference sequence). With V trimmed by 0 bases and J by 3 bases, 2 bases remained unmatched. The CDR3 DNA reads TGTGCCAGCAGCCAAGACAGGGGGAACTACGAGCAGTACTTC. It codes for CASSQDRGNYEQYF.

This clone was detected a few times. The V call is TRBV27, the J call TRBJ1-2, with D perhaps matching TRBD1 (5 bases). Germline lookup yields CDR1 MNHEY and CDR2 SMNVEV (reference sequence). This CDR3 comprises 15 residues. V lost 3 bases to trimming and J lost 4 bases, with 15 bases between them. CDR3 DNA: TGTGCCAGCAGTTTTGACAGCGACCGATTCTATGGCTACACCTTC. This sequence encodes CASSFDSDRFYGYTF.

Only one count was recorded for this clone. The J gene is TRBJ1-2, the V gene TRBV19, with TRBD1 matching 10 bases. CDR1 is LNHDA and CDR2 is SQIVND in the germline V gene (reference sequence). J gave up 8 bases and V 5 bases, and 5 bases lay outside the gene matches. CDR3 size: 13 residues. CDR3 protein: CASSSGTGDGYTF. The CDR3 DNA sequence: TGTGCCAGTAGTTCGGGGACAGGGGACGGCTACACCTTC. The full variable domain, completed using reference TRBV19 and TRBJ1-2, is DGGITQSPKYLFRKEGQNVTLSCEQNLNHDAMYWYRQDPGQGLRLIYYSQIVNDFQKGDIAEGYSVSREKKESFPLTVTSAQKNPTAFYLCASSSGTGDGYTFGSGTRLTVV.

The V and J genes are TRBV7-9 and TRBJ1-2; tentative D call: TRBD1 (5 bases). The V gene's germline CDR1 is SEHNR and CDR2 FQNEAQ (reference sequence). This CDR3 has 14 residues. The germline V and J ends were trimmed by 3 bases and 3 bases, with 11 bases remaining between them. The DNA of the CDR3 is TGTGCCAGCAGCTTCGAAGGGGCGGACTATGGCTACACCTTC. It codes for CASSFEGADYGYTF.

The chain uses TRBV28 and TRBJ1-1, with D unclear. The V and J ends lost 8 bases and 4 bases respectively, with 11 bases between them. Germline V gene data show CDR1 as MDHEN and CDR2 as SYDVKM. This CDR3 is built from 12 residues. CDR3 protein: CASGTGITEAFF. Here the CDR3 DNA reads TGTGCCAGCGGAACGGGGATCACTGAAGCTTTCTTT.

V usage is TRBV29-1 and J usage is TRBJ1-1; no firm D call. The CDR3 runs 12 residues. The V gene's germline CDR1 is SQVTM and CDR2 ANQGSEA. Trimming removed 4 bases at V and 3 bases at J, with 9 bases between. The CDR3, as DNA: TGCAGCGTTGGTCCGAGGGACACTGAAGCTTTCTTT. This translates into CSVGPRDTEAFF.

This clone appeared once. V gene TRBV2 combines with J gene TRBJ2-1; D is perhaps TRBD1 (5 bases). The germline V gene encodes CDR1 SNHLY and CDR2 FYNNEI. Trimming left V 3 bases short and J 12 bases short, with 18 bases between. This CDR3 comprises 14 residues. The CDR3 region has the DNA TGTGCCAGCAGTGAGGGGAACAGGCGTCAGGGGCAGTTCTTC. It codes for CASSEGNRRQGQFF.